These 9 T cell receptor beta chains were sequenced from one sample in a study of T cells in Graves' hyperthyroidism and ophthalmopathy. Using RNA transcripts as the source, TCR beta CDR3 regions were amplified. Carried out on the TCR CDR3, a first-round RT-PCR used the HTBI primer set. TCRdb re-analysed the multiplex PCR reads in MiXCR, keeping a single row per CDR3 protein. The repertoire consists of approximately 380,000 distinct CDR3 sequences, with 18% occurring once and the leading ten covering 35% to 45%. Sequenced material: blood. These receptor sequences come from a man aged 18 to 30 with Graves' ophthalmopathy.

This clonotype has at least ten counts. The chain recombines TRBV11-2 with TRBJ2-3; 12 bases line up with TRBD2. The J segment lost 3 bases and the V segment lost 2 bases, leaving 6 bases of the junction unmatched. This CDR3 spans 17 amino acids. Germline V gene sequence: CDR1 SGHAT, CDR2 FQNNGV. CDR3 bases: TGTGCCAGCAGCTTACCGACTAGCGGGGGAACGACAGATACGCAGTATTTT. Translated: CASSLPTSGGTTDTQYF.

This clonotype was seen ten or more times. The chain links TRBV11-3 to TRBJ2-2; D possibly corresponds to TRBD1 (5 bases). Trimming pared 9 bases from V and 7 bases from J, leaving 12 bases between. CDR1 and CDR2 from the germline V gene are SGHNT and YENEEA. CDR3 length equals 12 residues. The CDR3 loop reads CARPLRDGELFF. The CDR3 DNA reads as TGTGCCAGGCCCCTCAGGGACGGGGAGCTGTTTTTT.

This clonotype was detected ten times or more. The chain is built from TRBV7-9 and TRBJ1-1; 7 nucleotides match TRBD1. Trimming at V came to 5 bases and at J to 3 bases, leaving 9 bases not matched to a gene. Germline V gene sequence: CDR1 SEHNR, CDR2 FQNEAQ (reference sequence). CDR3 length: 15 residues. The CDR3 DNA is TGTGCCAGCAGCCCTAGGGGGCTCGGGCACACTGAAGCTTTCTTT. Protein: CASSPRGLGHTEAFF.

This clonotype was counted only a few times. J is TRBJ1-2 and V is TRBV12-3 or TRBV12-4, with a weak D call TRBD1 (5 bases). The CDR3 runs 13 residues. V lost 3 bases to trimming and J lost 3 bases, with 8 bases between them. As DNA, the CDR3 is TGTGCCAGCAGTTTCGGACAACACTATGGCTACACCTTC. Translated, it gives CASSFGQHYGYTF.

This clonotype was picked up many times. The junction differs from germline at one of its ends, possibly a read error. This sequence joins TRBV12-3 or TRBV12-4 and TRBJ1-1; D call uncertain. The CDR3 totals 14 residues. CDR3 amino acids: CASTLTGMNTEAFF. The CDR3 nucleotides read TGTGCCAGCACTTTAACCGGAATGAACACTGAAGCTTTCTTT.

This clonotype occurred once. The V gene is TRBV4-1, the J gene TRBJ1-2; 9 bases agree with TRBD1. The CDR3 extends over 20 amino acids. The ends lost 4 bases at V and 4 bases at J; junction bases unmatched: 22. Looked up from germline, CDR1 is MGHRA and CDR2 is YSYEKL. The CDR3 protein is CASSPHGGRDRDLSFYGYTF. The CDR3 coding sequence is TGCGCCAGCAGCCCTCACGGCGGTCGGGACAGGGATTTGTCTTTCTATGGCTACACCTTC.

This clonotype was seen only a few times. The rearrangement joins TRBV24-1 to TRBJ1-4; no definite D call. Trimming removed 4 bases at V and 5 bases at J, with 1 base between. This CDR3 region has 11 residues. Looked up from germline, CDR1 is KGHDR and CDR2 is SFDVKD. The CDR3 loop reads CATSDNEKLFF. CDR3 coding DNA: TGTGCCACCAGTGACAATGAAAAACTGTTTTTT.

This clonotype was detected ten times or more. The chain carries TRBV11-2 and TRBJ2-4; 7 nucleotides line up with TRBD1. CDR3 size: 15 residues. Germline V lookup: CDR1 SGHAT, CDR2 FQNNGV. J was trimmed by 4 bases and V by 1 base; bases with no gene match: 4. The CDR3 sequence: CASSLVWDSKNIQYF. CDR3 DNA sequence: TGTGCCAGCAGCTTAGTCTGGGACAGTAAAAACATTCAGTACTTC.

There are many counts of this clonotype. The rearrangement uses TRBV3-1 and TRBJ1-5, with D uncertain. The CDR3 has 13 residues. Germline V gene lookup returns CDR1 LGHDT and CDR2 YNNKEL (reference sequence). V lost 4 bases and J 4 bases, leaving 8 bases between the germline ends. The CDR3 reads CASSLAENQPQHF. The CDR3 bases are TGTGCCAGCAGCCTAGCCGAGAATCAGCCCCAGCATTTT.